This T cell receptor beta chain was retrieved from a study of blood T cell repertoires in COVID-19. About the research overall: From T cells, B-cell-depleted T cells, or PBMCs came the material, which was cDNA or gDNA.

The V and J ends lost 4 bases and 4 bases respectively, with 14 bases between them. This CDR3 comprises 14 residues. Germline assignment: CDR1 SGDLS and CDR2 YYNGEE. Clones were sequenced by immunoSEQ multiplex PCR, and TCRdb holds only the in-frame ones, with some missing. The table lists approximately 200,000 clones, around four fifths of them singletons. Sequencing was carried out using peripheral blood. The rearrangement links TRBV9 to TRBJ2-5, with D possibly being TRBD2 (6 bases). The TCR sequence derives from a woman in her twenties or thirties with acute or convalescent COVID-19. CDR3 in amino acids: CASSLGLSLETQYF. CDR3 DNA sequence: TGTGCCAGCAGCTTGGGACTCTCACTAGAGACCCAGTACTTC.